This T cell receptor (beta chain) was captured in a study of tumor and adjacent non-tumor tissue in lung cancer. Study results and caveats: Tumor repertoires had a smaller top 100 clone share than normal lung.

This sample's RNA came from whole unsorted tissue. Donors were chemotherapy-naive, newly diagnosed lung cancer surgical patients in China, August–late 2014. Note on this clonotype: Its target is unknown.

CDR3 length: 12 residues. With 2 bases removed from V and 5 bases from J, the gap between germline ends came to 9 bases. Germline-derived CDR1 and CDR2 are GTSNPN and SVGIG (reference sequence). A modified ARM-PCR protocol with three rounds of nested PCR amplified TCRbeta. TCRdb fed the multiplex PCR reads into MiXCR, producing one record per CDR3 protein. The sample includes 120,000 to 150,000 distinct CDR3 sequences, around 61% of them seen just once. The sequenced material came from lung tumor tissue. This clonotype was obtained from a man aged 60 to 75 with small cell lung cancer. This chain joins TRBV30 and TRBJ2-5; unclear D gene. Here the CDR3 DNA reads TGTGCCTGGAGTTCATCCCGGGAGACCCAGTACTTC. Translating it yields CAWSSSRETQYF. Together with reference TRBV30 and TRBJ2-5, the CDR3 gives the full variable domain: SQTIHQWPATLVQPVGSPLSLECTVEGTSNPNLYWYRQAAGRGLQLLFYSVGIGQISSEVPQNLSASRPQDRQFILSSKKLLLSDSGFYLCAWSSSRETQYFGPGTRLLVL.